The 21 T cell receptor beta chains reported below all come from one sample, sequenced in a study of T cells after somatic rescue of genetic block (dated by TCRdb to about 2020). To prepare the library, the immunoSEQ multiplex PCR assay was applied. In TCRdb, the immuneACCESS table is reduced to in-frame sequences with V and J assigned. These tables do not hold every clone; where another copy was compared, an unresolved V gene accounts for under half, and the others remain unexplained. The sample contains roughly 55,000 clones, approximately 96% of them found a single time. Roughly 0.077% of the sample is taken by the ten largest. The specimen sequenced was peripheral blood mononuclear cells (PBMCs). These receptors all come from a child under two years old.

The genes are TRBV6-1 and TRBJ2-2; 10 nucleotides align to TRBD2. V trimming: 2 bases; J trimming: 0 bases; junction bases outside the gene matches: 0. Germline V gene lookup returns CDR1 MNHNS and CDR2 SASEGT. The CDR3 is 16 amino acids. The CDR3, as DNA: TGTGCCAGCAGTGAACTAGCGGGGGCGAACACCGGGGAGCTGTTTTTT. It translates to CASSELAGANTGELFF.

This chain links TRBV11-3 with TRBJ2-7; 7 positions agree with TRBD2. Germline-derived CDR1 and CDR2 are SGHNT and YENEEA. This CDR3 is built from 13 residues. The ends lost 3 bases at V and 2 bases at J; junction bases unmatched: 1. As DNA, the CDR3 is TGTGCCAGCAGCTTCGGGACTACCTACGAGCAGTACTTC. This translates into CASSFGTTYEQYF.

The J gene is TRBJ1-5, the V gene TRBV18; tentatively, D is TRBD1 (6 bases). V was shortened by 5 bases and J by 2 bases, with 10 bases between the two germline ends. The CDR3 loop spans 14 amino acids. Germline lookup yields CDR1 KGHSH and CDR2 LQKENI. CDR3 sequence (DNA): TGTGCCAGCTCATCCGCAGGGGGCAATCAGCCCCAGCATTTT. This encodes CASSSAGGNQPQHF.

The chain carries TRBV14 and TRBJ2-2; perhaps TRBD2 as D (6 bases). This CDR3 has 17 residues. Trimming removed 0 bases at V and 4 bases at J, with 15 bases between. CDR1 is SGHDN and CDR2 is FVKESK in the germline V gene. The CDR3 DNA is TGTGCCAGCAGCCAAGATCGAGTCGGGGGTTCCACCGGGGAGCTGTTTTTT. Its protein is CASSQDRVGGSTGELFF. The full variable domain, rest sourced from reference TRBV14 and TRBJ2-2, is EAGVTQFPSHSVIEKGQTVTLRCDPISGHDNLYWYRRVMGKEIKFLLHFVKESKQDESGMPNNRFLAERTGGTYSTLKVQPAELEDSGVYFCASSQDRVGGSTGELFFGEGSRLTVL.

The rearrangement joins TRBV18 to TRBJ2-5, with 9 bases that match TRBD2. The end of the DNA fits TRBJ2-7 better, so the J call may be wrong. The germline V gene encodes CDR1 KGHSH and CDR2 LQKENI. This CDR3 region has 16 residues. The DNA for the CDR3 is TGTGCCAGCTCACCGGATTGGCCTAGCGGGATCTACGAGCAGTACTTC. Translation: CASSPDWPSGIYEQYF.

This clone has just one count. The chain carries TRBV4-1 and TRBJ2-7; 8 bases are shared with TRBD2. With 0 bases clipped from V and 0 bases from J, the junction kept 1 base outside the gene matches. The CDR3 consists of 15 residues. The germline CDR1 and CDR2 sequences are MGHRA and YSYEKL. The CDR3 loop reads CASSQDLAGSYEQYF. In nucleotides, the CDR3 is TGCGCCAGCAGCCAAGATCTAGCGGGCTCCTACGAGCAGTACTTC.

This clone was counted once. The rearrangement links TRBV19 to TRBJ1-5; 7 bases align to TRBD1. The germline CDR1 and CDR2 sequences are LNHDA and SQIVND (reference sequence). This CDR3 region has 16 residues. The junction had 6 bases not matched to a gene; V was cut back by 2 bases and J by 2 bases. CDR3 loop: CASSIKRGQGNQPQHF. In DNA form, the CDR3 reads TGTGCCAGTAGTATAAAAAGGGGGCAGGGCAATCAGCCCCAGCATTTT.

Comment on this clone: The same CDR3 can be traced to other DNA sequences in this sample. The chain recombines TRBV30 with TRBJ1-2, with D possibly TRBD1 on 6 matching bases. Germline V gene lookup returns CDR1 GTSNPN and CDR2 SVGIG (reference sequence). V was cut by 2 bases and J by 7 bases, with 17 bases left in between. The CDR3 contains 14 residues. The CDR3 DNA sequence: TGTGCCTGGAGTCCAGGAGGGGGGGCGGGTGGCTACACCTTC. Residues: CAWSPGGGAGGYTF.

The sample holds one count of this clone. The J gene is TRBJ1-2, the V gene TRBV9; D gene ambiguous. V shed 0 bases and J shed 0 bases, with 3 bases lying between them. CDR3 length equals 13 residues. Germline-derived CDR1 and CDR2 are SGDLS and YYNGEE. CDR3 loop: CASSVAANYGYTF. The CDR3 DNA reads as TGTGCCAGCAGCGTAGCAGCTAACTATGGCTACACCTTC.

This sequence joins TRBV10-1 and TRBJ2-5; 9 nucleotides line up with TRBD1. This CDR3 is 15 amino acids long. The germline V gene has CDR1 WNHNN and CDR2 SYGVQD (reference sequence). V shed 2 bases and J 3 bases; nucleotides not matched to a gene: 4. CDR3: CASSEKRDREETQYF. The CDR3 DNA follows: TGCGCCAGCAGTGAGAAGAGGGACAGGGAAGAGACCCAGTACTTC.

The V gene is TRBV5-4, the J gene TRBJ2-3; no clear D gene. Germline V CDR1 and CDR2: SGHNT, YYREEE (reference sequence). The CDR3 sequence is 12 residues long. V lost 0 bases, J lost 5 bases, and 4 bases lay in between. CDR3 in amino acids: CASSLEGDTQYF. CDR3 DNA sequence: TGTGCCAGCAGCTTGGAAGGAGATACGCAGTATTTT.

The rearrangement uses TRBV14 and TRBJ2-1; D remains ambiguous. Germline values: CDR1 SGHDN, CDR2 FVKESK. The ends were cut back, 4 bases at V and 5 bases at J, with 6 bases in the middle. The CDR3 has 12 amino acids. In nucleotides, the CDR3 is TGTGCCAGCAGCCTACCTAACAATGAGCAGTTCTTC. It translates to CASSLPNNEQFF.

The gene calls are TRBV7-8 and TRBJ2-5; 12 nucleotides agree with TRBD2. Germline V gene lookup returns CDR1 SGHVS and CDR2 FQNEAQ. This CDR3 comprises 16 residues. V trimming: 5 bases; J trimming: 5 bases; junction bases outside the gene matches: 9. In DNA, the CDR3 is TGTGCCAGCAGCCCCAGACTAGCGGGAGAGGGGGAGACCCAGTACTTC. Translated: CASSPRLAGEGETQYF.

The chain recombines TRBV4-2 with TRBJ2-2; 9 bases align to TRBD2. The CDR3 runs to 17 residues. V was clipped by 0 bases and J by 0 bases; unmatched bases: 2. The germline gives CDR1 LGHNA, CDR2 YNFKEQ. As DNA, the CDR3 is TGTGCCAGCAGCCAAGAGGCTAGCGGGGCGAACACCGGGGAGCTGTTTTTT. Translating it yields CASSQEASGANTGELFF.

The rearrangement joins TRBV2 to TRBJ1-1; D gene unclear. The CDR3 spans 12 residues. CDR1 is SNHLY and CDR2 is FYNNEI in the germline V gene. Trimming stripped 7 bases from V and 0 bases from J, with 6 bases between. The CDR3 is CASTQVNTEAFF. The CDR3, as DNA: TGTGCCAGCACCCAGGTGAACACTGAAGCTTTCTTT.

This chain uses TRBV30 with TRBJ1-5; tentatively, D is TRBD1 (6 bases). CDR3 size: 16 residues. From germline, CDR1 is GTSNPN and CDR2 SVGIG (reference sequence). Between the trimmed V and J ends, which lost 0 bases and 5 bases, there was a span of 17 bases. CDR3 sequence: CAWSVRRGAGDQPQHF. Written as DNA, the CDR3 is TGTGCCTGGAGTGTAAGAAGGGGGGCGGGTGATCAGCCCCAGCATTTT.

The rearrangement uses TRBV4-1 and TRBJ2-7; 7 positions agree with TRBD1. The CDR3 totals 15 residues. The ends lost 3 bases at V and 2 bases at J; junction bases unmatched: 7. Germline-derived CDR1 and CDR2 are MGHRA and YSYEKL. The CDR3 DNA sequence: TGCGCCAGCAGCCACTTGGACAGGCCACCCTACGAGCAGTACTTC. This encodes CASSHLDRPPYEQYF.

V usage is TRBV10-3 and J usage is TRBJ1-3; D is perhaps TRBD1 (6 bases). V gave up 6 bases and J gave up 4 bases, with 13 bases separating them. This CDR3 has 14 residues. Germline-derived CDR1 and CDR2 are ENHRY and SYGVKD. The CDR3 nucleotides read TGTGCCATCAGGCCGGGGACAACAGGAAACACCATATATTTT. It codes for CAIRPGTTGNTIYF.

V and J are TRBV20-1 and TRBJ1-2, with 7 positions matching TRBD1. This CDR3 spans 11 amino acids. V lost 1 base, J lost 7 bases, and 0 bases stayed unmatched. Germline CDR1 DFQATT, CDR2 SNEGSKA (reference sequence). CDR3 in amino acids: CSARGDSGYTF. The CDR3 DNA is TGCAGTGCTAGAGGGGACAGTGGCTACACCTTC.

The chain recombines TRBV4-1 with TRBJ2-3; TRBD2 matches 12 bases. The CDR3 has 16 amino acids. Germline V gives CDR1 MGHRA, CDR2 YSYEKL. V shed 3 bases and J 3 bases; nucleotides not matched to a gene: 4. CDR3 sequence: CASSQSTSGRTDTQYF. CDR3 DNA sequence: TGCGCCAGCAGCCAGTCGACTAGCGGGAGAACAGATACGCAGTATTTT.

This rearrangement joins TRBV10-2 to TRBJ2-6; the D gene could be TRBD1 or TRBD2 (5 bases each). The V gene's germline CDR1 is WSHSY and CDR2 SAAADI. Trimming pared 3 bases from V and 0 bases from J, leaving 12 bases between. The CDR3 sequence is 17 residues long. DNA of the CDR3: TGCGCCAGCAGTGAACCCCGGGACGGCTCTGGGGCCAACGTCCTGACTTTC. Encoded protein: CASSEPRDGSGANVLTF.